One and the same sample provided the 19 T cell receptor beta chains below, sequenced in a study of T cell clones after liver transplantation. Some clones are missing from TCRdb's copy, which holds only in-frame ones; the method was immunoSEQ multiplex PCR. This table has 40,000 to 55,000 clones, approximately 71% appearing once. This material consisted of CD4+ T cells from blood, taken around 52 months after liver transplant. Every receptor here comes from a human patient who received a liver transplant. Some T cells may be graft donor cells.

The chain employs TRBV6-5 and TRBJ2-1; 12 positions match TRBD2. Germline V lookup: CDR1 MNHEY, CDR2 SVGAGI. This CDR3 contains 15 residues. The J segment lost 9 bases and the V segment lost 6 bases, leaving 9 bases of the junction unmatched. Here the CDR3 DNA reads TGTGCCAGCAGGGGGGGGACTAGCGGGTATAGTGAGCAGTTCTTC. It specifies CASRGGTSGYSEQFF.

Concerning this clone itself: This CDR3 is also generated by other DNA sequences in the sample. The V call is TRBV18, the J call TRBJ1-6; D is uncertain. The CDR3 is 12 residues long. The V gene's germline CDR1 is KGHSH and CDR2 LQKENI. Trimming left V 1 base short and J 10 bases short, with 5 bases between. The CDR3 region is CASSPQGSPLHF. DNA for the CDR3: TGTGCCAGCTCACCACAGGGATCACCCCTCCACTTT.

V and J are TRBV25-1 and TRBJ2-5; a weak D match, TRBD1 (5 bases). CDR1 is MGHDK and CDR2 is SYGVNS in the germline V gene. The CDR3 loop spans 15 amino acids. V gave up 0 bases and J gave up 5 bases, with 13 bases separating them. The CDR3 loop reads CASSEYRGGGETQYF. CDR3 nucleotides: TGTGCCAGCAGTGAATATAGGGGTGGTGGGGAGACCCAGTACTTC.

The V gene is TRBV18, the J gene TRBJ2-3; D gene uncertain. Trimming removed 4 bases from V and 7 bases from J, with 15 bases in between. This CDR3 has 14 residues. The germline CDR1 and CDR2 sequences are KGHSH and LQKENI. The CDR3 DNA is TGTGCCAGCTCACGGCGCAGCCCAGAATATACGCAGTATTTT. Translating gives CASSRRSPEYTQYF.

In its sample, this clone was seen a few times. This chain uses TRBV6-5 with TRBJ2-5; 8 bases are a match to TRBD2. Germline loops: CDR1 MNHEY, CDR2 SVGAGI. Germline trimming cut 10 bases from V and 4 bases from J; bases unmatched to any gene: 14. This CDR3 is built from 15 residues. The CDR3: CATRGGGRVGETQYF. CDR3 coding DNA: TGTGCCACCCGGGGGGGCGGAAGAGTTGGAGAGACCCAGTACTTC.

In this sample, this clone turned up a few times. The gene calls are TRBV5-6 and TRBJ1-5; D is possibly TRBD1 (6 bases). Germline-derived CDR1 and CDR2 are SGHDT and YYEEEE. The CDR3 contains 16 residues. V gave up 0 bases and J gave up 2 bases, with 12 bases separating them. The CDR3 region is CASSLAGRGGNQPQHF. The CDR3 nucleotides are TGTGCCAGCAGCTTGGCGGGCAGGGGAGGCAATCAGCCCCAGCATTTT.

This chain connects TRBV4-1 to TRBJ1-2; 7 nucleotides agree with TRBD1. Trimming removed 0 bases from V and 4 bases from J; junction bases left unmatched: 11. Germline assignment: CDR1 MGHRA and CDR2 YSYEKL. This CDR3 has 17 residues. CDR3 in DNA: TGCGCCAGCAGCCAAGATACGACAGGGAGGGGCACCTATGGCTACACCTTC. Translation: CASSQDTTGRGTYGYTF.

The chain couples TRBV7-8 to TRBJ1-6, with D possibly TRBD1 on 5 matching bases. V was trimmed by 3 bases and J by 4 bases, leaving 7 bases between them. The CDR3 contains 14 residues. Germline loops: CDR1 SGHVS, CDR2 FQNEAQ. Written as DNA, the CDR3 is TGTGCCAGCAGCTTGGACATTTATAATTCACCCCTCCACTTT. It codes for CASSLDIYNSPLHF.

This clone was detected once. This chain connects TRBV7-9 to TRBJ2-1; 11 bases align to TRBD1. Germline trimming cut 0 bases from V and 3 bases from J; bases unmatched to any gene: 4. Looked up from germline, CDR1 is SEHNR and CDR2 is FQNEAQ (reference sequence). The CDR3 is 17 amino acids. The CDR3 sequence: CASSLAVGQGGYNEQFF. Written as DNA, the CDR3 is TGTGCCAGCAGCTTAGCGGTGGGACAGGGGGGCTACAATGAGCAGTTCTTC. The variable domain in full, completed from reference TRBV7-9 and TRBJ2-1, reads DTGVSQNPRHKITKRGQNVTFRCDPISEHNRLYWYRQTLGQGPEFLTYFQNEAQLEKSRLLSDRFSAERPKGSFSTLEIQRTEQGDSAMYLCASSLAVGQGGYNEQFFGPGTRLTVL.

The chain employs TRBV5-4 and TRBJ2-2, with D tentatively TRBD1 (5 bases). In germline, CDR1 is SGHNT, CDR2 YYREEE (reference sequence). V was pared by 4 bases and J by 4 bases, with 14 bases between. The CDR3 has 15 residues. The CDR3 DNA reads as TGTGCCAGCAGCCTGGTTGACAGTTTCACCGGGGAGCTGTTTTTT. This codes for CASSLVDSFTGELFF.

The table lists this clone with a few counts. The chain joins TRBV27 to TRBJ2-7; 7 bases align to TRBD2. The junction had 9 bases not matched to a gene; V was cut back by 3 bases and J by 1 base. The CDR3 has 16 residues. CDR1 is MNHEY and CDR2 is SMNVEV in the germline V gene (reference sequence). CDR3 DNA: TGTGCCAGCAGTTTCTCAAGCGGGGTTAGTTCCTACGAGCAGTACTTC. Its protein product is CASSFSSGVSSYEQYF.

The rearrangement joins TRBV6-5 to TRBJ2-7, with 10 bases matching TRBD2. Germline V gives CDR1 MNHEY, CDR2 SVGAGI. The V and J ends lost 5 bases and 2 bases, in that order; junction bases with no gene match: 6. The CDR3 is 15 residues long. CDR3 amino acids: CASSATSGPPYEQYF. As DNA, the CDR3 is TGTGCCAGCAGTGCGACTAGCGGGCCCCCCTACGAGCAGTACTTC.

The chain links TRBV5-6 to TRBJ2-2; 9 positions agree with TRBD1. With 5 bases clipped from V and 3 bases from J, the junction kept 11 bases outside the gene matches. Germline CDR1 and CDR2: SGHDT and YYEEEE. The CDR3 sequence is 17 residues long. The CDR3 nucleotides read TGTGCCAGCAGGCAATATACAGGGGGCGACGACACCGGGGAGCTGTTTTTT. It encodes CASRQYTGGDDTGELFF.

This clone was detected a few times. This chain connects TRBV7-9 to TRBJ2-1; D uncertain. V dropped 4 bases and J dropped 6 bases, with 13 bases sitting between them. Germline CDR1 reads SEHNR; CDR2 reads FQNEAQ (reference sequence). This CDR3 contains 14 residues. CDR3 nucleotide sequence: TGTGCCAGCAGCTACTCCTTTGGGCGCAATGAGCAGTTCTTC. It yields the protein CASSYSFGRNEQFF.

V is TRBV5-4 and J is TRBJ2-3; 8 bases fit TRBD2. The CDR3 sequence is 16 residues long. V shed 0 bases and J 3 bases; nucleotides not matched to a gene: 6. Germline values: CDR1 SGHNT, CDR2 YYREEE (reference sequence). The CDR3 DNA reads TGTGCCAGCAGCTTGGATCTAGCGGGCGATACAGATACGCAGTATTTT. This translates into CASSLDLAGDTDTQYF.

The chain is built from TRBV7-8 and TRBJ2-7; tentatively, D is TRBD1 (6 bases). V was shortened by 5 bases and J by 6 bases, with 14 bases between the two germline ends. The CDR3 extends over 13 amino acids. CDR1 and CDR2 (germline): SGHVS, FQNEAQ. For the CDR3, the DNA is TGTGCCAGCAGCAGATTACAGGGTCGCGAGCAGTACTTC. Translating gives CASSRLQGREQYF.

In regard to this clone: The sample holds other DNA sequences that translate to the same CDR3. The genes are TRBV18 and TRBJ2-7; possibly TRBD1 for D (6 bases). Germline V lookup: CDR1 KGHSH, CDR2 LQKENI. V was pared by 5 bases and J by 3 bases, with 20 bases between. This CDR3 is 16 amino acids long. CDR3: CASSILTQGPLYEQYF. The CDR3 DNA is TGTGCCAGCTCAATCCTGACTCAGGGGCCACTCTACGAGCAGTACTTC.

V usage is TRBV12-5 and J usage is TRBJ2-7, with 9 bases that match TRBD1. There are 16 residues in the CDR3. CDR1 is LGHNT and CDR2 is FRNRAP in the germline V gene. J was trimmed by 2 bases and V by 1 base; bases with no gene match: 6. CDR3 nucleotides: TGTGCTAGTGGTTTGGAACCCCGACAGGGGGCCTACGAGCAGTACTTC. Translated, it gives CASGLEPRQGAYEQYF.

Here the CDR3 DNA reads TGTGCCAGCAGGGCCTTTGGGAGAGTGTACCAAGAGACCCAGTACTTC. Protein product: CASRAFGRVYQETQYF. The rearrangement links TRBV28 to TRBJ2-5, with D maybe TRBD2 (5 bases). Trimming stripped 6 bases from V and 0 bases from J, with 17 bases between. Germline V gene lookup returns CDR1 MDHEN and CDR2 SYDVKM. The CDR3 runs 16 residues.